This T cell receptor beta chain was observed in a study of blood T cell repertoires in COVID-19. Participant ages covered about 18 to 90 years across about two dozen US areas. Membership in each cohort depended on participant-reported clinical history. V lost 0 bases and J 0 bases, leaving 6 bases between the germline ends. The CDR3 runs 15 residues. The germline V gene has CDR1 LNHDA and CDR2 SQIVND (reference sequence). Produced via immunoSEQ multiplex PCR; TCRdb's table is partial and in-frame only. Among about 150,000 clones listed, about 83% were seen once. This sequence joins TRBV19 and TRBJ1-3; D is unresolved. Sequenced: PBMCs or T cells enriched from blood (not recorded which). The sequence was obtained from a woman in her fifties or sixties who had been exposed to COVID-19. CDR3: CASSIDGASGNTIYF. CDR3 nucleotides: TGTGCCAGTAGTATAGACGGAGCCTCTGGAAACACCATATATTTT.